These 15 T cell receptor beta chains were all obtained from the same sample, sequenced in a study of identical twins. A single record per CDR3 protein comes from TCRdb applying MiXCR to the 5' RACE reads. The profile shows about 570,000 distinct CDR3 sequences, over 8.5% of them singletons. These data also formed part of another study, on yellow fever vaccine responses in identical twins.

Sequencing was done on a sample of PBMCs. Receptors originate from a woman under 30 in good health.

This clonotype has more than one count but fewer than ten. The chain links TRBV24-1 to TRBJ2-2, with 11 bases that match TRBD2. The CDR3 consists of 19 residues. The germline CDR1 and CDR2 sequences are KGHDR and SFDVKD. V trimming: 5 bases; J trimming: 1 base; junction bases outside the gene matches: 11. The CDR3 protein is CATSARPPLAGGNTGELFF. CDR3 coding DNA: TGTGCCACCAGTGCCCGACCCCCCCTAGCGGGAGGGAACACCGGGGAGCTGTTTTTT.

Here the CDR3 DNA reads TGTGCCAGCAGTCCGACAGGGATTTACACAGATACGCAGTATTTT. Residues: CASSPTGIYTDTQYF. The V gene is TRBV27, the J gene TRBJ2-3; 7 positions match TRBD1. The CDR3 runs to 15 residues. Germline V gene sequence: CDR1 MNHEY, CDR2 SMNVEV (reference sequence). V trimming: 5 bases; J trimming: 2 bases; junction bases outside the gene matches: 7.

V and J are TRBV28 and TRBJ1-5; 8 bases fit TRBD1. CDR3 size: 16 residues. Germline lookup yields CDR1 MDHEN and CDR2 SYDVKM. V shed 2 bases and J 7 bases; nucleotides not matched to a gene: 10. The CDR3 here is CASSLAGRGRGQPQHF. CDR3 nucleotides: TGTGCCAGCAGTTTAGCTGGCAGGGGGCGCGGACAGCCCCAGCATTTT.

This clonotype showed up just a few times. The chain is built from TRBV5-1 and TRBJ1-6; perhaps TRBD1 as D (6 bases). The V gene lost 0 bases and the J gene lost 10 bases, with 11 bases spanning the gap. CDR3 length equals 14 residues. Germline V gene sequence: CDR1 SGHRS, CDR2 YFSETQ. CDR3 nucleotides: TGCGCCAGCAGCTTGGACAGGGAAAAATCACCCCTCCACTTT. Translated, it gives CASSLDREKSPLHF. Filled out from reference TRBV5-1 and TRBJ1-6, the complete variable domain reads KAGVTQTPRYLIKTRGQQVTLSCSPISGHRSVSWYQQTPGQGLQFLFEYFSETQRNKGNFPGRFSGRQFSNSRSEMNVSTLELGDSALYLCASSLDREKSPLHFGNGTRLTVT.

This clonotype occurred many times. This sequence joins TRBV15 and TRBJ2-1, with TRBD2 matching over 9 bases. Germline assignment: CDR1 LNHNV and CDR2 YYDKDF (reference sequence). Trimming cost V 1 base and J 6 bases; bases outside gene matches: 4. This CDR3 spans 15 amino acids. The CDR3: CATSRVAGALNEQFF. The CDR3 DNA reads as TGTGCCACCAGCAGAGTAGCGGGAGCACTCAATGAGCAGTTCTTC.

This clonotype was seen repeatedly, ten times or more. The chain uses TRBV28 and TRBJ2-1; 8 bases map to TRBD2. The CDR3 runs to 14 residues. Looked up from germline, CDR1 is MDHEN and CDR2 is SYDVKM. Unmatched junction bases numbered 11, after V lost 9 bases and J lost 7 bases. For the CDR3, the DNA is TGTGCCAGTGTGCGTGGACAGCGGGGGAATGAGCAGTTCTTC. Amino acid sequence: CASVRGQRGNEQFF.

At least ten counts were recorded for this clonotype. The chain has TRBV12-3 or TRBV12-4 and TRBJ1-1; no firm D call. Trimming stripped 5 bases from V and 10 bases from J, with 11 bases between. The CDR3 extends over 11 amino acids. CDR3 DNA sequence: TGTGCCAGCAGTCTCTACCAGCTAGCTTTCTTT. Its protein is CASSLYQLAFF.

The V call is TRBV7-6, the J call TRBJ2-2; D gene ambiguous. CDR3 size: 17 residues. With 1 base removed from V and 2 bases from J, the gap between germline ends came to 14 bases. Looked up from germline, CDR1 is SGHVS and CDR2 is FNYEAQ. This chain's CDR3 is CASSLVISLRNTGELFF. The CDR3 DNA sequence: TGTGCCAGCAGCTTAGTCATCTCTCTGCGAAACACCGGGGAGCTGTTTTTT.

The DNA for the CDR3 is TGCAGTGCTAGAGGCCCAGCTAATTCCTACGAGCAGTACTTC. As protein: CSARGPANSYEQYF. The J gene is TRBJ2-7, the V gene TRBV20-1; D is ambiguous. The CDR3 runs 14 residues. Germline V gives CDR1 DFQATT, CDR2 SNEGSKA (reference sequence). V shed 1 base and J shed 1 base, with 11 bases lying between them.

This clonotype was detected only a few times. The CDR3 DNA is TGTGCCAGCAGTTACCTTTCTAGCGGCTTCTCCTACGAGCAGTACTTC. Residues: CASSYLSSGFSYEQYF. This sequence joins TRBV6-5 and TRBJ2-7; TRBD2 matches at 7 bases. This CDR3 region has 16 residues. Germline assignment: CDR1 MNHEY and CDR2 SVGAGI. V was clipped by 2 bases and J by 0 bases; unmatched bases: 7.

This clonotype has just a few counts. This sequence joins TRBV5-1 and TRBJ2-6, with D possibly matching TRBD1 (6 bases). Germline V gene lookup returns CDR1 SGHRS and CDR2 YFSETQ. The CDR3 is made up of 18 amino acids. V lost 4 bases and J 0 bases, leaving 17 bases between the germline ends. CDR3 loop: CASSQQGPLHSGANVLTF. CDR3 nucleotides: TGCGCCAGCAGCCAACAGGGACCCCTACACTCTGGGGCCAACGTCCTGACTTTC.

In this sample, this clonotype turned up many times. The chain carries TRBV5-1 and TRBJ2-7; D may be TRBD1 or TRBD2 (6 bases each). V was cut by 3 bases and J by 2 bases, with 12 bases left in between. The CDR3 sequence is 14 residues long. Germline values: CDR1 SGHRS, CDR2 YFSETQ. In DNA form, the CDR3 reads TGCGCCAGCAGCTGGATAGGGGGGACCTACGAGCAGTACTTC. Residues: CASSWIGGTYEQYF.

This clonotype was seen repeatedly, ten times or more. The J gene is TRBJ2-7, the V gene TRBV2, with D unclear. V shed 6 bases and J shed 5 bases, with 17 bases lying between them. Germline CDR1 is SNHLY and CDR2 is FYNNEI. The CDR3 totals 14 residues. The CDR3 loop reads CASSPEVRSNEQYF. CDR3 coding DNA: TGTGCCAGCAGCCCCGAGGTTCGGTCCAACGAGCAGTACTTC.

A few counts support this clonotype. V usage is TRBV12-3 or TRBV12-4 and J usage is TRBJ2-7; 7 bases agree with TRBD1. Trimming cost V 3 bases and J 2 bases; bases outside gene matches: 7. The CDR3 extends over 15 amino acids. The CDR3 region is CASSFDRVWAYEQYF. The CDR3 region has the DNA TGTGCCAGCAGTTTTGACAGGGTCTGGGCCTACGAGCAGTACTTC.

V and J are TRBV12-3 or TRBV12-4 and TRBJ2-7; D tentatively fits TRBD1 or TRBD2 (5 bases each). The CDR3 totals 19 residues. Trimming removed 4 bases at V and 3 bases at J, with 28 bases between. CDR3 in amino acids: CASSSPIFRAGGGGYEQYF. The CDR3 region has the DNA TGTGCCAGCAGTTCCCCCATCTTCCGGGCGGGTGGGGGTGGCTACGAGCAGTACTTC.